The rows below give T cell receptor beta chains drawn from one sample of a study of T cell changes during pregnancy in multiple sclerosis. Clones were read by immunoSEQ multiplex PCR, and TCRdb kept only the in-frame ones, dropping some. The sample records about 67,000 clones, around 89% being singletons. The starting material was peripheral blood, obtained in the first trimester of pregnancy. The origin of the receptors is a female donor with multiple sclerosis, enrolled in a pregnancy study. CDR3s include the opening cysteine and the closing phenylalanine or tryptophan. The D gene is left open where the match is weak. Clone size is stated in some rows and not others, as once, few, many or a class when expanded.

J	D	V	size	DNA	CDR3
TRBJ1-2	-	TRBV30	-	TGTGCCTGGAGTGGGCGCGGCTATGGCTACACCTTC	CAWSGRGYGYTF
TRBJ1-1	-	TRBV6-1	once	TGTGCCAGCAGTGAAATGGCGGGGTTCGCGTTTTTGAACACTGAAGCTTTCTTT	CASSEMAGFAFLNTEAFF
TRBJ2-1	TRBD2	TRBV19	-	TGTGCCAGTACGAGGCGGGGGGACCACTCCTACAATGAGCAGTTCTTC	CASTRRGDHSYNEQFF
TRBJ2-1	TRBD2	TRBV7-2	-	TGTGCCAGCAGCTTAGCGCTAGCGGGAGTGGATGAGCAGTTCTTC	CASSLALAGVDEQFF
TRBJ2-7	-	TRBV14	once	TGTGCCAGCAGCCAAGATCTGGGAGGGGGAACCTACGAGCAGTACTTC	CASSQDLGGGTYEQYF
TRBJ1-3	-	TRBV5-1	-	TGCGCCAGCAGCTTGACAGGGCCTCAAGAAAACACCATATATTTT	CASSLTGPQENTIYF
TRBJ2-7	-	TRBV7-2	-	TGTGCCAGCAGCTCGTCGGGACTCCTGACGGGGCAGTACTTC	CASSSSGLLTGQYF
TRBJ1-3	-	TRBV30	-	TGTGCCTGGAGTGTACGTTGGTTGCGAGGAAACACCATATATTTT	CAWSVRWLRGNTIYF
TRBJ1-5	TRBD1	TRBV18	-	TGTGCCAGCTCACCAGCCCGACAGGGGACAACTGGCAATCAGCCCCAGCATTTT	CASSPARQGTTGNQPQHF
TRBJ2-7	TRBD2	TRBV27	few	TGTGCCAGCAGTTTTTTGGCCAGCGGGGTGCCCTACGAGCAGTACTTC	CASSFLASGVPYEQYF
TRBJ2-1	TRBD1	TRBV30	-	TGTGCCTGGAGCAGGGGGTATGAGCAGTTCTTC	CAWSRGYEQFF
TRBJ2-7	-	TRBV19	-	TGTGCCAGTAGTATTTCAGGTGTCTACGAGCAGTACTTC	CASSISGVYEQYF
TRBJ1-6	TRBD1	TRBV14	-	TGTGCCAGCAGCCTCGGGACAGGCTACATGCCCCTCCACTTT	CASSLGTGYMPLHF
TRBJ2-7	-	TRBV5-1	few	TGCGCCAGCAGTGTGGAGCCGGAATCCTACGAGCAGTACTTC	CASSVEPESYEQYF
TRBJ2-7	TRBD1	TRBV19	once	TGTGCCAGTAGCCATCGGGACAGCTACTACGAGCAGTACTTC	CASSHRDSYYEQYF
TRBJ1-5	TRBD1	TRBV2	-	TGTGCCAGCAGCTCGCGGGACAGCCAGCCCCAGCATTTT	CASSSRDSQPQHF
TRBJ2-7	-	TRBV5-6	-	TGTGCCAGCAGCTCAACCTACGAGCAGTACTTC	CASSSTYEQYF
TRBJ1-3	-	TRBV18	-	TGTGCCAGCTCACTACAGGAGAATCCTGGAAACACCATATATTTT	CASSLQENPGNTIYF
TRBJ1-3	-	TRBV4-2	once	TGTGCCAGCAGCCAAGAGGGCCGGGGGGCGGCTGGAAACACCATATATTTT	CASSQEGRGAAGNTIYF
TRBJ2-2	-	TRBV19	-	TGTGCCAGTAGCGGTGGGAACACCGGGGAGCTGTTTTTT	CASSGGNTGELFF
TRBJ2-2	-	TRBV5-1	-	TGCGCCAGCAGCCAGACAGTCGCGAACACCGGGGAGCTGTTTTTT	CASSQTVANTGELFF
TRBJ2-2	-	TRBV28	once	TGTGCCAGCAGCCCCGGGAGTGCCGCCGGGGAGCTGTTTTTT	CASSPGSAAGELFF
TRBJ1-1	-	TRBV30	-	TGTGCCTGGACTTTGAACACTGAAGCTTTCTTT	CAWTLNTEAFF
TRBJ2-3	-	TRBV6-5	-	TGTGCCACCGCCTTCGACAGAGCTAGCACAGATACGCAGTATTTT	CATAFDRASTDTQYF
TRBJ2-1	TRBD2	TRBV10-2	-	TGCGCCAGCACCGAGACTAGCGGTGCTTCCTACAATGAGCAGTTCTTC	CASTETSGASYNEQFF
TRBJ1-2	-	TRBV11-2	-	TGTGCCAGCAGCGACCACAGGGTGTATGGCTACACCTTC	CASSDHRVYGYTF
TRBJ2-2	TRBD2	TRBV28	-	TGTGCCTCCCGGGACTACCGTCCCCCCGGGGAGCTGTTTTTT	CASRDYRPPGELFF
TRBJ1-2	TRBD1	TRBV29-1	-	TGCAGCGTCGGACAGGGTGAAGGCTACACCTTC	CSVGQGEGYTF
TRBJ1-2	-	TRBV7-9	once	TGTGCCAGCAGCGATGCACTCACTGTAGAAACCTACACCTTC	CASSDALTVETYTF
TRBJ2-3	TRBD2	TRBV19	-	TGTGCCAGCCGAAGCGGGGGACCGGATAACACAGATACGCAGTATTTT	CASRSGGPDNTDTQYF
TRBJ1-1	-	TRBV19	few	TGTGCCAGTAGTGGGGCAGGCACTGAAGCTTTCTTT	CASSGAGTEAFF
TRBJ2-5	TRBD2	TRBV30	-	TGTGCCTGGAGTGTTAGGCGGACTAGCGGGCAAGAGACCCAGTACTTC	CAWSVRRTSGQETQYF
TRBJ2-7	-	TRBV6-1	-	TGTGCCAGCAGTGGATCCGCTCGGGGAGGATCGCTCTACGAGCAGTACTTC	CASSGSARGGSLYEQYF
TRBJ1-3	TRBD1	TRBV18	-	TGTGCCAGCTCACCACCAACCGCGGGGACAGTAACCTCTGGAAACACCATATATTTT	CASSPPTAGTVTSGNTIYF
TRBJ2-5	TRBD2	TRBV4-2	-	TGTGCCAGCAGCCAAGATCCAGTGACTAGCGGGTTATACCAAGAGACCCAGTACTTC	CASSQDPVTSGLYQETQYF
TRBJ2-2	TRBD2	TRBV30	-	TGTGCCTGGAGTCGGGGGGGGGCCACCGGGGAGCTGTTTTTT	CAWSRGGATGELFF
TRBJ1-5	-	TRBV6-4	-	TGTGCCAGCAGTGAACAGGAATGGAATGAGCCCCAGCATTTT	CASSEQEWNEPQHF
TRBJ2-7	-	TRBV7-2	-	TGTGCCAGCAGCTTAGGGGGGGTCAGGGTCTCCTACGAGCAGTACTTC	CASSLGGVRVSYEQYF
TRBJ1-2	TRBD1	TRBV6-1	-	TGTGCCAGCAGTGAAACGACAGGGCATGGCTACACCTTC	CASSETTGHGYTF
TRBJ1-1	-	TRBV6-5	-	TGTGCCAGCAGTTACGGGTCGACAGTAATCAACACTGAAGCTTTCTTT	CASSYGSTVINTEAFF
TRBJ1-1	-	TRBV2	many	TGTGCAGGGAGGGAAGACACTGAAGCTTTCTTT	CAGREDTEAFF
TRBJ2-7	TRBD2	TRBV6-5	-	TGTGCCAGCAGTTTCCAAGGACTAGCGGGACAATACGAGCAGTACTTC	CASSFQGLAGQYEQYF
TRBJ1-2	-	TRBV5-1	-	TGCGCCAGCAGCCGTGACAGACCGGGCAGCTATGGCTACACCTTC	CASSRDRPGSYGYTF